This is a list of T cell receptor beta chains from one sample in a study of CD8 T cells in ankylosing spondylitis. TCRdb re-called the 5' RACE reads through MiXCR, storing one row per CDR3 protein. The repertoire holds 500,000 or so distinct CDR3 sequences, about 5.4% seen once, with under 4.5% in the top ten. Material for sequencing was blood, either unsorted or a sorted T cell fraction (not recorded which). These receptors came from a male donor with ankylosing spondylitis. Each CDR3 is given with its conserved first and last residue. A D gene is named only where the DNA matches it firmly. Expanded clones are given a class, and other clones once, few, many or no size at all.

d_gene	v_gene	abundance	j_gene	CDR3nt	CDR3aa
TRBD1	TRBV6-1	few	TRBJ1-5	TGTGCCAGCTGGCCAAGGACAGGCTTTAGCAATCAGCCCCAGCATTTT	CASWPRTGFSNQPQHF
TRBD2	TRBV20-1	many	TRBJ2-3	TGCAGTGCTCCTCTAGCGGGGGGGAGGGATACGCAGTATTTT	CSAPLAGGRDTQYF
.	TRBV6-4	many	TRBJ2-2	TGTGCCAGCAGTGACTCTGAGGGGCCTCACACCGGGGAGCTGTTTTTT	CASSDSEGPHTGELFF
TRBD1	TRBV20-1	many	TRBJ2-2	TGCAGTGCTAGAGATTGGGGACAGGGGTCGAACACCGGGGAGCTGTTTTTT	CSARDWGQGSNTGELFF
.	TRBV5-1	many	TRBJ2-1	TGCGCCAGCAGCTTGGCGCCCAACAATGAGCAGTTCTTC	CASSLAPNNEQFF
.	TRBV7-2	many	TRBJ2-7	TGTGCCAGCAGCTCTCAGTCTACGCAGCAGTACTTC	CASSSQSTQQYF
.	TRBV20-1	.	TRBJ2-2	TGCAGTGCTAGGGGCAGTCTGAACACCGGGGAGCTGTTTTTT	CSARGSLNTGELFF
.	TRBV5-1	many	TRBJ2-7	TGCGCCAGCAGCTTGGATGGGAGGTCGATCGAGCAGTACTTC	CASSLDGRSIEQYF
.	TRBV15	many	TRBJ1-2	TGTGCCACCAGCAGATCCGGGAGCCACTATGGCTACACCTTC	CATSRSGSHYGYTF
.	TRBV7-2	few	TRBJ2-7	TGTGCCAGCAGCTTACAGGGGTGGATAGGCTACGAGCAGTACTTC	CASSLQGWIGYEQYF
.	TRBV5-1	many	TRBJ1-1	TGCGCCAGCAGCTTGGAGTTCAGGGCGACTGAAGCTTTCTTT	CASSLEFRATEAFF
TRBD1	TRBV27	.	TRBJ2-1	TGTGCCAGCCTCACGAGACAGGGGGCGTATGAGCAGTTCTTC	CASLTRQGAYEQFF
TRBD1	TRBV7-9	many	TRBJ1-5	TGTGCCAGCAGCCGCACAGGGGGAAGCAATCAGCCCCAGCATTTT	CASSRTGGSNQPQHF
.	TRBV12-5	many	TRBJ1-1	TGTGCTAGTGGTTTGGAGTTGGGGACTGAAGCTTTCTTT	CASGLELGTEAFF
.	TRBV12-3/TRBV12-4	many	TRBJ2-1	TGTGCCAGCAGTTTCGGTGGCGGGACGGGGAATGAGCAGTTCTTC	CASSFGGGTGNEQFF
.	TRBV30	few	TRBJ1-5	TGTGCCTGGAGTGCTCCAGGGACACCGAGCAATCAGCCCCAGCATTTT	CAWSAPGTPSNQPQHF
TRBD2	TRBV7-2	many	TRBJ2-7	TGTGCCAGCAGCTCCCAAGGACTAGCGGGAGCCTACGAGCAGTACTTC	CASSSQGLAGAYEQYF
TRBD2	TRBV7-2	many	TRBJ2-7	TGTGCCAGCAGCTCCTTAGCGGGGGGTGCCTACGAGCAGTACTTC	CASSSLAGGAYEQYF
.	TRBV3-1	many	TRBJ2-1	TGTGCCAGCAGCCAAGTCGATGAGCAGTTCTTC	CASSQVDEQFF
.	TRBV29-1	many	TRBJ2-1	TGCAGCGCTGACTATCTCCAGGGCAATGAGCAGTTCTTC	CSADYLQGNEQFF
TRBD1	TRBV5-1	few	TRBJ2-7	TGCGCCAGCAGCACCCGGGACAGGGGCGAGCAGTACTTC	CASSTRDRGEQYF
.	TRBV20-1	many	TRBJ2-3	TGCAGTGCCCTCCCCGTGGGTACCGCTAGCACAGATACGCAGTATTTT	CSALPVGTASTDTQYF